This paragraph covers one T cell receptor (beta chain) sequence. Germline V gene lookup returns CDR1 MGHDK and CDR2 SYGVNS. J gave up 8 bases and V 8 bases, and 11 bases lay outside the gene matches. The CDR3 sequence is 13 residues long. This sample was taken from a study of cytomegalovirus exposure and HLA in healthy donors. Study summary: A previous analysis identified 90 million to 140 million unique TCR beta sequences derived from 180 million or so T cells.

Primers included in the PCR were 60 Vbeta and 13 Jbeta primers. Using immunoSEQ multiplex PCR, the repertoire was profiled, and TCRdb retains in-frame clones only, with some absent. Of fewer than 250,000 clones in the sample, 75% to 90% are singletons; the top ten hold roughly 0.7%. The sequenced sample was PBMCs. The sequence was collected from a boy aged 2 to 10 in good health and CMV-seronegative. The chain recombines TRBV25-1 with TRBJ1-2, with 7 bases identical to TRBD1. CDR3 nucleotide sequence: TGTGCCAGCTCAGGACAGGCTTTTGAGGGCTACACCTTC. This sequence encodes CASSGQAFEGYTF.